One sample yielded the 15 T cell receptor beta chains listed below, sequenced in a study of monozygotic twins with inflammatory bowel disease. TCRdb re-called the 5' RACE reads and gives one entry per CDR3 protein, without DNA. In total, the table holds approximately 400,000 distinct CDR3 sequences. The sequencing input was blood. The receptor source for this set is a human donor with ulcerative colitis or Crohn's disease, or a healthy co-twin of an affected twin (not recorded which).

The chain carries TRBV5-4 and TRBJ1-4. Germline-derived CDR1 and CDR2 are SGHNT and YYREEE (reference sequence). CDR3 length: 13 amino acids. The CDR3: CASNRQSDEKLFF.

This chain joins TRBV5-1 and TRBJ2-7; TCRdb names TRBD1, which stays unverified in the absence of DNA. Germline CDR1 is SGHRS and CDR2 is YFSETQ. The CDR3 contains 15 residues. Here the CDR3 reads CASSLVSDRVYEQYF.

The V and J genes are TRBV27 and TRBJ2-1; TCRdb names TRBD1, which stays unverified in the absence of DNA. Germline V gene data show CDR1 as MNHEY and CDR2 as SMNVEV (reference sequence). This CDR3 contains 14 residues. The CDR3: CASSSGWGATEQFF.

This chain uses TRBV30 with TRBJ2-7; TCRdb designates TRBD2, a call that cannot be tested without DNA. Germline V gene sequence: CDR1 GTSNPN, CDR2 SVGIG (reference sequence). This CDR3 is built from 13 residues. CDR3: CAWSTSGPYEQYF. The whole variable domain, filled in from reference TRBV30 and TRBJ2-7, reads SQTIHQWPATLVQPVGSPLSLECTVEGTSNPNLYWYRQAAGRGLQLLFYSVGIGQISSEVPQNLSASRPQDRQFILSSKKLLLSDSGFYLCAWSTSGPYEQYFGPGTRLTVT.

The V call is TRBV11-2, the J call TRBJ2-1. Germline V gives CDR1 SGHAT, CDR2 FQNNGV. CDR3 length: 16 residues. CDR3 amino acids: CASSPYGRSSYNEQFF.

This chain joins TRBV20-1 and TRBJ1-2. CDR3 length: 13 amino acids. Germline CDR1 and CDR2: DFQATT and SNEGSKA (reference sequence). The CDR3: CSASESMSYGYTF.

This sequence joins TRBV7-9 and TRBJ2-5; TCRdb calls TRBD2, which cannot be checked without DNA. This CDR3 contains 15 residues. CDR1 is SEHNR, CDR2 FQNEAQ, per germline (reference sequence). CDR3: CASSSPAGGQETQYF.

The chain recombines TRBV18 with TRBJ2-5. The V gene's germline CDR1 is KGHSH and CDR2 LQKENI. The CDR3 length is 13 residues. The CDR3: CASSTGGIETQYF.

The chain employs TRBV4-2 and TRBJ1-5. Germline V CDR1 and CDR2: LGHNA, YNFKEQ. The CDR3 totals 16 residues. The CDR3 here is CASSTVADLKGQPQHF.

The chain carries TRBV4-1 and TRBJ2-3; TCRdb's assignment of TRBD2 cannot be checked, as there is no DNA. Germline values: CDR1 MGHRA, CDR2 YSYEKL. CDR3 length equals 17 residues. CDR3 protein: CASSPAPPPGPGDTQYF.

This chain uses TRBV29-1 with TRBJ1-2; with no DNA, the TCRdb D assignment of TRBD1 cannot be verified. The CDR3 length is 14 residues. Germline V gives CDR1 SQVTM, CDR2 ANQGSEA. CDR3 residues: CSAARDGGIYGYTF. Full variable domain (rest looked up from reference TRBV29-1 and TRBJ1-2): SAVISQKPSRDICQRGTSLTIQCQVDSQVTMMFWYRQQPGQSLTLIATANQGSEATYESGFVIDKFPISRPNLTFSTLTVSNMSPEDSSIYLCSAARDGGIYGYTFGSGTRLTVV.

V gene TRBV5-1 combines with J gene TRBJ1-5; the D gene TCRdb calls, TRBD1, cannot be checked with no DNA. CDR3 length: 20 residues. Germline V CDR1 and CDR2: SGHRS, YFSETQ. This chain's CDR3 is CASSQLSGQGAFESNQPQHF.

CDR3: CATSRDLGDRSYEQYF. V and J are TRBV15 and TRBJ2-7; TCRdb lists TRBD1, though no DNA is available to test this call. CDR1 is LNHNV and CDR2 is YYDKDF in the germline V gene (reference sequence). CDR3 length equals 16 residues.

This chain connects TRBV5-1 to TRBJ2-4; TCRdb outputs TRBD1, but without DNA this stays unchecked. Germline CDR1 is SGHRS and CDR2 is YFSETQ. CDR3 length: 14 residues. The CDR3 here is CASTSDSFKNIQYF.

The gene calls are TRBV11-2 and TRBJ1-4. The CDR3 sequence is 17 residues long. The germline gives CDR1 SGHAT, CDR2 FQNNGV. The CDR3 loop reads CASSLTPRALTNEKLFF.